These 20 T cell receptor beta chains came from one sample sequenced in a study of T cell changes during pregnancy in multiple sclerosis. The repertoire was sequenced with immunoSEQ multiplex PCR; TCRdb's copy has only in-frame clones and lacks some. The profile shows some 40,000 clones, about 92% of them singletons. Sample: CD8+ T cells from peripheral blood mononuclear cells, taken in the third trimester of pregnancy. Every receptor here comes from a female donor with multiple sclerosis, enrolled in a pregnancy study.

The chain carries TRBV6-5 and TRBJ1-1; D is possibly TRBD1 (6 bases). In germline, CDR1 is MNHEY, CDR2 SVGAGI. The ends were cut back, 2 bases at V and 7 bases at J, with 20 bases in the middle. This CDR3 is 16 amino acids long. The CDR3 protein is CASSYGYSRGFVEAFF. Here the CDR3 DNA reads TGTGCCAGCAGTTACGGATACTCCAGGGGTTTTGTTGAAGCTTTCTTT.

The count of this clone is one. The chain employs TRBV30 and TRBJ2-3; 10 bases agree with TRBD1. From germline, CDR1 is GTSNPN and CDR2 SVGIG (reference sequence). V was clipped by 7 bases and J by 4 bases; unmatched bases: 11. The CDR3 covers 15 residues. CDR3 sequence: CASLGGTGEADTQYF. The CDR3 DNA reads TGTGCCTCCTTAGGGGGGACAGGGGAGGCAGATACGCAGTATTTT.

This clone was picked up one time. The chain joins TRBV7-3 to TRBJ1-1; TRBD1 matches 7 bases. CDR1 and CDR2 (germline): SGHTA, FQGTGA. This CDR3 is 14 amino acids long. V was pared by 5 bases and J by 5 bases, with 8 bases of the junction left unmatched. The CDR3 region is CASSPTGVSTEAFF. In nucleotides, the CDR3 is TGTGCCAGCAGCCCAACAGGGGTTTCAACTGAAGCTTTCTTT.

The chain links TRBV19 to TRBJ1-5; 10 positions match TRBD1. The CDR3 covers 18 residues. Trimming at V came to 0 bases and at J to 5 bases, leaving 10 bases not matched to a gene. Per the germline V gene, CDR1 is LNHDA and CDR2 is SQIVND (reference sequence). The CDR3 DNA reads TGTGCCAGTAGTATAGAACGAGGGGGACAGGGGATTCATCAGCCCCAGCATTTT. Protein sequence: CASSIERGGQGIHQPQHF.

As for this clone: The junction departs from the called germline gene at one end, perhaps through a read error. CDR3 nucleotides: TGTGCCATCAGTCTTGGGACAGGGTCGGCCACTGAAGCTTTCTTT. Amino acid sequence: CAISLGTGSATEAFF. The V gene is TRBV6-6, the J gene TRBJ1-1; TRBD1 matches 9 bases. Germline CDR1 is MNHNY and CDR2 is SVGAGI (reference sequence). The length of the CDR3 is 15 residues.

The chain links TRBV9 to TRBJ2-5, with 8 bases fitting TRBD2. The V gene end was trimmed by 1 base and the J gene end by 1 base; junction bases not matched to a gene: 3. Germline-derived CDR1 and CDR2 are SGDLS and YYNGEE. The CDR3 totals 15 residues. Here the CDR3 reads CASSVSGGVQETQYF. In DNA, the CDR3 is TGTGCCAGCAGCGTAAGCGGGGGAGTCCAAGAGACCCAGTACTTC.

The rearrangement joins TRBV27 to TRBJ2-7, with 8 bases aligning to TRBD1. CDR1 and CDR2 (germline): MNHEY, SMNVEV (reference sequence). V gave up 6 bases and J gave up 2 bases; unmatched junction bases: 3. The CDR3 has 13 residues. CDR3 in DNA: TGTGCCAGCAGCGGGGACAGGACCTACGAGCAGTACTTC. This translates into CASSGDRTYEQYF.

This clone was seen just once. The gene calls are TRBV7-6 and TRBJ1-4, with no clear D. Trimming left V 1 base short and J 2 bases short, with 17 bases between. The CDR3 runs 18 residues. The germline V gene encodes CDR1 SGHVS and CDR2 FNYEAQ. As DNA, the CDR3 is TGTGCCAGCAGCTTAGTGCACGGTAACCACCTGACTAATGAAAAACTGTTTTTT. Protein sequence: CASSLVHGNHLTNEKLFF.

The chain uses TRBV13 and TRBJ2-1, with D tentatively TRBD1 (5 bases). Germline CDR1 PRHDT, CDR2 FYEKMQ (reference sequence). V was pared by 5 bases and J by 4 bases, with 12 bases between. This CDR3 region has 14 residues. The CDR3 bases are TGTGCCAGCAGCGCCAGGGAATCGTACAATGAGCAGTTCTTC. Translating it yields CASSARESYNEQFF.

V usage is TRBV5-6 and J usage is TRBJ1-4; no clear D gene. CDR3 size: 12 residues. Germline V CDR1 and CDR2: SGHDT, YYEEEE. The ends were cut back, 0 bases at V and 8 bases at J, with 5 bases in the middle. The CDR3 sequence: CASSLAGEKLFF. CDR3 DNA sequence: TGTGCCAGCAGCTTGGCGGGGGAAAAACTGTTTTTT.

This clone occurred once. The J gene is TRBJ1-2, the V gene TRBV6-1; possible D gene TRBD1, 5 bases. Trimming cost V 10 bases and J 3 bases, with 21 bases left between them. The length of the CDR3 is 15 residues. The germline V gene encodes CDR1 MNHNS and CDR2 SASEGT. The CDR3 loop reads CATPDWGDRDYGYTF. The CDR3 DNA reads TGTGCCACCCCCGATTGGGGCGATAGGGACTATGGCTACACCTTC.

The V call is TRBV11-2, the J call TRBJ1-1; D gene uncertain. Trimming removed 1 base from V and 4 bases from J, with 7 bases in between. Per germline, CDR1 SGHAT and CDR2 FQNNGV. The CDR3 contains 13 residues. Here the CDR3 DNA reads TGTGCCAGCAGCTTAGTGTCCGGCACTGAAGCTTTCTTT. This sequence encodes CASSLVSGTEAFF.

The chain joins TRBV5-1 to TRBJ2-7; 8 bases match TRBD1. Losses at the gene ends were 4 bases for V and 5 bases for J; bases not matched to a gene: 8. Germline-derived CDR1 and CDR2 are SGHRS and YFSETQ. This CDR3 contains 14 residues. The CDR3 region has the DNA TGCGCCAGCAGCATACCGACAGGGGTCGACGAGCAGTACTTC. Protein: CASSIPTGVDEQYF.

This sequence joins TRBV19 and TRBJ2-3; D call uncertain. The CDR3 loop spans 15 amino acids. Trimming cost V 2 bases and J 3 bases, with 12 bases left between them. Germline-derived CDR1 and CDR2 are LNHDA and SQIVND (reference sequence). In DNA, the CDR3 is TGTGCCAGTAGTATAATGGGTACAGAAACAGATACGCAGTATTTT. Translating gives CASSIMGTETDTQYF.

This clone has only one observation. The rearrangement uses TRBV13 and TRBJ2-4; 14 bases fit TRBD2. The V segment lost 5 bases and the J segment 6 bases; nucleotides outside the gene matches: 9. Germline CDR1 and CDR2: PRHDT and FYEKMQ (reference sequence). The CDR3 spans 17 residues. The CDR3 here is CASSPGLAGGPINIQYF. As DNA, the CDR3 is TGTGCCAGCAGCCCCGGACTAGCGGGGGGCCCGATAAACATTCAGTACTTC.

The chain links TRBV9 to TRBJ2-1; 8 bases line up with TRBD2. This CDR3 region has 14 residues. The ends lost 7 bases at V and 6 bases at J; junction bases unmatched: 9. The V gene's germline CDR1 is SGDLS and CDR2 YYNGEE. The CDR3 here is CASGGGPMGNEQFF. The CDR3 nucleotides are TGTGCCAGCGGCGGGGGGCCTATGGGCAATGAGCAGTTCTTC.

In nucleotides, the CDR3 is TGTGCCAGCAGCCACGGAGCGGGGGAGACCTACGAGCAGTACTTC. Its protein product is CASSHGAGETYEQYF. V is TRBV11-2 and J is TRBJ2-7, with 8 positions matching TRBD2. Looked up from germline, CDR1 is SGHAT and CDR2 is FQNNGV. Trimming cost V 5 bases and J 2 bases; bases outside gene matches: 8. The CDR3 contains 15 residues.

The chain couples TRBV9 to TRBJ1-1, with 7 bases that match TRBD1. CDR3 length: 16 amino acids. CDR1 is SGDLS and CDR2 is YYNGEE in the germline V gene. J lost 2 bases, V lost 4 bases, and 11 bases had no gene match. CDR3: CASSTHRGTLNTEAFF. CDR3 bases: TGTGCCAGCAGCACCCACAGGGGAACCCTCAACACTGAAGCTTTCTTT.

CDR3 sequence: CAGRAGGVFEAFF. The DNA for the CDR3 is TGTGCCGGGAGAGCGGGGGGCGTTTTTGAAGCTTTCTTT. This chain joins TRBV6-4 and TRBJ1-1; possible D gene TRBD1, 6 bases. The ends were cut back, 11 bases at V and 7 bases at J, with 20 bases in the middle. This CDR3 is 13 amino acids long. Per germline, CDR1 MRHNA and CDR2 SNTAGT.

CDR3 nucleotide sequence: TGTGCCTGGTGGGGACAGGGGGGCTACACCTTC. Its translation is CAWWGQGGYTF. The rearrangement links TRBV30 to TRBJ1-2, with 10 bases matching TRBD1. Trimming cost V 5 bases and J 8 bases; bases outside gene matches: 2. The CDR3 totals 11 residues. Germline-derived CDR1 and CDR2 are GTSNPN and SVGIG (reference sequence).